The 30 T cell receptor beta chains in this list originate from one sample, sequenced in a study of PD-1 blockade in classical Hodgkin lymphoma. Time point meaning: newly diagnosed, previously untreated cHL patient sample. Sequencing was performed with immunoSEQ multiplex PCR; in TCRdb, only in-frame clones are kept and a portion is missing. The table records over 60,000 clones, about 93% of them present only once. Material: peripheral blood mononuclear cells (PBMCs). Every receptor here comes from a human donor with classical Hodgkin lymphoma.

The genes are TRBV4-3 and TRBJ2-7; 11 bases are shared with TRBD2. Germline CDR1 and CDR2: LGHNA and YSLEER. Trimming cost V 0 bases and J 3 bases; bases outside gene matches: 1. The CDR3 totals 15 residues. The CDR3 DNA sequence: TGCGCCAGCAGCCAAGATGGGACTAGCGGCTACGAGCAGTACTTC. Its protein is CASSQDGTSGYEQYF.

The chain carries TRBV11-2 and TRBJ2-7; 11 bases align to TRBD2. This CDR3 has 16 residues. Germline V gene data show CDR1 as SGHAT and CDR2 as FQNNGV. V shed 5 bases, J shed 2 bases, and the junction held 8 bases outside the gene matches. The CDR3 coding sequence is TGTGCCAGCAGCCCATTCCTTAGCGGGAGGGCCTACGAGCAGTACTTC. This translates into CASSPFLSGRAYEQYF.

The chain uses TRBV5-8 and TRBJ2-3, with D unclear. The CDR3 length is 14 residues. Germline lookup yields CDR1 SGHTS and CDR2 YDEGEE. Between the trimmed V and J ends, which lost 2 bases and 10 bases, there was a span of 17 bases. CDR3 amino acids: CASSFEPTPEAQYF. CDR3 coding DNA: TGTGCCAGCAGCTTCGAGCCTACCCCGGAAGCGCAGTATTTT.

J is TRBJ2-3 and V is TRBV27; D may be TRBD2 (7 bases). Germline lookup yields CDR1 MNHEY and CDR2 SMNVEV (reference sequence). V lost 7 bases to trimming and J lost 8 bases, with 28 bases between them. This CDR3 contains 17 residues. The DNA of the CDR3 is TGTGCCAGCATGGGGCAGGGGACTACCCTACAACGGGGTACGCAGTATTTT. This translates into CASMGQGTTLQRGTQYF.

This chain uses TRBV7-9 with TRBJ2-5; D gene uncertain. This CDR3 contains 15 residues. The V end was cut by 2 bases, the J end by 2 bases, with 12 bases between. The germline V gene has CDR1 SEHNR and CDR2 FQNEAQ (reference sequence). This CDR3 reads CASSLTRLRQETQYF. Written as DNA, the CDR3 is TGTGCCAGCAGCTTAACCCGACTGCGTCAAGAGACCCAGTACTTC.

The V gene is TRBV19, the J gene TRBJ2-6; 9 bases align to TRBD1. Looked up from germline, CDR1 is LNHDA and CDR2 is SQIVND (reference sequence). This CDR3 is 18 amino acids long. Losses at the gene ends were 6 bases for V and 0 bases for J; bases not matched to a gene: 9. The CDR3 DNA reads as TGTGCCAGTAGATTCCCGGGACAGGGTAACTCTGGGGCCAACGTCCTGACTTTC. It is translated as CASRFPGQGNSGANVLTF.

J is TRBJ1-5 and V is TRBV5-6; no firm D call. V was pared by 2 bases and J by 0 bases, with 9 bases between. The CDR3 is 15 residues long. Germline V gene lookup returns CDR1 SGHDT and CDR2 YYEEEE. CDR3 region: CASSFFATSNQPQHF. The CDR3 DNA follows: TGTGCCAGCAGCTTTTTCGCGACTAGCAATCAGCCCCAGCATTTT.

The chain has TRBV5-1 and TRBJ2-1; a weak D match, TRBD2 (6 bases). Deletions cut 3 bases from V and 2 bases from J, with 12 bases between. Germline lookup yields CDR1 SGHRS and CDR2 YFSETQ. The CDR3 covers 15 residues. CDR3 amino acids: CASSSSSATYNEQFF. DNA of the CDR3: TGCGCCAGCAGCTCTTCTAGCGCCACCTACAATGAGCAGTTCTTC.

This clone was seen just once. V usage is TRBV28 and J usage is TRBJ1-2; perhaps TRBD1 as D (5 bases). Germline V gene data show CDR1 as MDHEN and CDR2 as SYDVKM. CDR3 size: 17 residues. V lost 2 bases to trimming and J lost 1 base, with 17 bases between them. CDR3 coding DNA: TGTGCCAGCAGTTTAGGGCAGGGCCCAAAGTTTAACTATGGCTACACCTTC. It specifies CASSLGQGPKFNYGYTF.

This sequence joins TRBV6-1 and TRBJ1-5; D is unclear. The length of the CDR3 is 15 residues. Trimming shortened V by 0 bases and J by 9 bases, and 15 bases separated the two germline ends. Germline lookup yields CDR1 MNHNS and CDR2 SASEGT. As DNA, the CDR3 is TGTGCCAGCAGTGAAGCGATCGCAGAAAGCGTGCCCCAGCATTTT. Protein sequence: CASSEAIAESVPQHF.

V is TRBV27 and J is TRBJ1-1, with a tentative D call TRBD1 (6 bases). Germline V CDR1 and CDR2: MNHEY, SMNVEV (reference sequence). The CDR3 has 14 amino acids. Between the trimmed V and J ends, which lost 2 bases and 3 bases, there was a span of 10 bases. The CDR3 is CASSLRDTYTEAFF. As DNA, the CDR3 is TGTGCCAGCAGTTTAAGGGACACTTACACTGAAGCTTTCTTT.

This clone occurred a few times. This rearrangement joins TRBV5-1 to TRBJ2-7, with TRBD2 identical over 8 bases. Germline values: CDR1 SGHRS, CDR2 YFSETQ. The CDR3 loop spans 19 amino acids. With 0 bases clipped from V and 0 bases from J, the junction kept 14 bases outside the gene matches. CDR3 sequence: CASSLGGLGGGFSSYEQYF. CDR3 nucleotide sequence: TGCGCCAGCAGCTTGGGGGGACTAGGCGGAGGATTTTCCTCCTACGAGCAGTACTTC. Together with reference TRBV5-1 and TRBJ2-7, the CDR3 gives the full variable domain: KAGVTQTPRYLIKTRGQQVTLSCSPISGHRSVSWYQQTPGQGLQFLFEYFSETQRNKGNFPGRFSGRQFSNSRSEMNVSTLELGDSALYLCASSLGGLGGGFSSYEQYFGPGTRLTVT.

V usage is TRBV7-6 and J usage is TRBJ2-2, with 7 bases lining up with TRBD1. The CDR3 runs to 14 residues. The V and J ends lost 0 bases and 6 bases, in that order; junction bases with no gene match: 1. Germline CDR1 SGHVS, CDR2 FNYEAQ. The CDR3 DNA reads TGTGCCAGCAGCTTAGCTCAGGGGGCCGGGGAGCTGTTTTTT. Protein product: CASSLAQGAGELFF.

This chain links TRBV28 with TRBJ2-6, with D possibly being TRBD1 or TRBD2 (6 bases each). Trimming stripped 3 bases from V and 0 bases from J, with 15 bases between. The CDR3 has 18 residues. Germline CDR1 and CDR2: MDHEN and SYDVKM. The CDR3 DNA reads TGTGCCAGCAGTTTGTTGGGGGGCCAACTCTCTGGGGCCAACGTCCTGACTTTC. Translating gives CASSLLGGQLSGANVLTF.

CDR3 in amino acids: CASSLGTVYYEQYF. The CDR3 bases are TGTGCCAGCAGCCTCGGAACTGTCTACTACGAGCAGTACTTC. The chain has TRBV14 and TRBJ2-7, with no clear D. The CDR3 sequence is 14 residues long. Trimming left V 4 bases short and J 3 bases short, with 13 bases between. The germline CDR1 and CDR2 sequences are SGHDN and FVKESK.

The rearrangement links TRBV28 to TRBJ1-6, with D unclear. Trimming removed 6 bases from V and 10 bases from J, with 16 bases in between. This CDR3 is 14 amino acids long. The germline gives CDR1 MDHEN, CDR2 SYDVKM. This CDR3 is CASSLQRERSPLHF. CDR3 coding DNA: TGTGCCAGCAGCCTCCAGAGAGAAAGATCACCCCTCCACTTT.

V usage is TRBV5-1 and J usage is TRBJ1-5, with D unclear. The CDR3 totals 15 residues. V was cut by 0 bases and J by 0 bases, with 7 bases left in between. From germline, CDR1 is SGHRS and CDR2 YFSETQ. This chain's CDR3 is CASSLDPDSNQPQHF. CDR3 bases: TGCGCCAGCAGCTTGGATCCGGATAGCAATCAGCCCCAGCATTTT.

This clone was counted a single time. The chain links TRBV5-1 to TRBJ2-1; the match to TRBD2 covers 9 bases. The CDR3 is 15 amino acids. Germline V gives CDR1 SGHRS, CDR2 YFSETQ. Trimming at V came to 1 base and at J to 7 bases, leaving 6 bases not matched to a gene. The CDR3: CASSLLAGGQNEQFF. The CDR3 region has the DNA TGCGCCAGCAGCTTGTTGGCGGGAGGGCAGAATGAGCAGTTCTTC. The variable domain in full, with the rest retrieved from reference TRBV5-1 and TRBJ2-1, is KAGVTQTPRYLIKTRGQQVTLSCSPISGHRSVSWYQQTPGQGLQFLFEYFSETQRNKGNFPGRFSGRQFSNSRSEMNVSTLELGDSALYLCASSLLAGGQNEQFFGPGTRLTVL.

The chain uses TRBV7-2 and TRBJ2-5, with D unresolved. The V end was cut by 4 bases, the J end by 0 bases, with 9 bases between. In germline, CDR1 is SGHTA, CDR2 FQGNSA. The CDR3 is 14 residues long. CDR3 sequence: CASSSSWDQETQYF. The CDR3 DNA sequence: TGTGCCAGCAGCTCAAGCTGGGACCAAGAGACCCAGTACTTC.

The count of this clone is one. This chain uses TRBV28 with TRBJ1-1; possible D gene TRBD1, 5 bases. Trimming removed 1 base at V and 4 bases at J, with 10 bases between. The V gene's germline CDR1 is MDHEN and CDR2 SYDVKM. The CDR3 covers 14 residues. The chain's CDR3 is CASSLSRVATEAFF. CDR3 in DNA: TGTGCCAGCAGTTTATCCAGGGTGGCCACTGAAGCTTTCTTT.

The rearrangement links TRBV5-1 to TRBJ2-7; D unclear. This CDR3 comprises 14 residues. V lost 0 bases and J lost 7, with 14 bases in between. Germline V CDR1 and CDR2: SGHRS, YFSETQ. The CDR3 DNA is TGCGCCAGCAGCTTGGAATATGTGTCATGGGAGCAGTACTTC. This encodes CASSLEYVSWEQYF.

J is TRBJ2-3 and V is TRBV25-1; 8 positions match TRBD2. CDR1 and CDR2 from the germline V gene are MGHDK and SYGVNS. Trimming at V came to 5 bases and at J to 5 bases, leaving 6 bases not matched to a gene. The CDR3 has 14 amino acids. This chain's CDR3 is CASSRSGGVDTQYF. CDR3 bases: TGTGCCAGCAGTCGGTCGGGAGGGGTAGATACGCAGTATTTT.

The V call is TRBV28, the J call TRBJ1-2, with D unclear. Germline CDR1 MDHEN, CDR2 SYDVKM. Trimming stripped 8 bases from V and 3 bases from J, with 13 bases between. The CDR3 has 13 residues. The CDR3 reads CASAPPDHYGYTF. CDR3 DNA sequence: TGTGCCAGCGCCCCCCCGGACCACTATGGCTACACCTTC.

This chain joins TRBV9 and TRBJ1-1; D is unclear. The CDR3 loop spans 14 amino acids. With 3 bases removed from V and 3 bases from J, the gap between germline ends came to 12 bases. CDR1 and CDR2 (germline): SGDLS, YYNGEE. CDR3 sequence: CASSEDPVDTEAFF. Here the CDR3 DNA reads TGTGCCAGCAGCGAGGACCCCGTGGACACTGAAGCTTTCTTT.

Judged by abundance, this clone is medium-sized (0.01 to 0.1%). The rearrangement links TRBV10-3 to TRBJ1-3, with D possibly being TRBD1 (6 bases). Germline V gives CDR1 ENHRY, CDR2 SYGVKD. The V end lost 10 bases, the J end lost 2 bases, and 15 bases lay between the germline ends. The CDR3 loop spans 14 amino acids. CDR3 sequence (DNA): TGTGCCACTTCGTACAGGGCGGCTGGAAACACCATATATTTT. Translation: CATSYRAAGNTIYF.

The CDR3 DNA reads TGTGCCAGCAGCCCACAAGGGGACCGGCACTACAATGAGCAGTTCTTC. Translation: CASSPQGDRHYNEQFF. The chain employs TRBV7-2 and TRBJ2-1; D is perhaps TRBD1 or TRBD2 (5 bases each). CDR1 is SGHTA, CDR2 FQGNSA, per germline. The CDR3 length is 16 residues. The germline V and J ends were trimmed by 5 bases and 3 bases, with 17 bases remaining between them.

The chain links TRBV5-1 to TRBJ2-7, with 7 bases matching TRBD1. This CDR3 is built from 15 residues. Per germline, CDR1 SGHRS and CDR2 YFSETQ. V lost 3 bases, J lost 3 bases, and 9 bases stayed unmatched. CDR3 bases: TGCGCCAGCAGCTCTTTGACAGGGAGCCGCTACGAGCAGTACTTC. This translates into CASSSLTGSRYEQYF.

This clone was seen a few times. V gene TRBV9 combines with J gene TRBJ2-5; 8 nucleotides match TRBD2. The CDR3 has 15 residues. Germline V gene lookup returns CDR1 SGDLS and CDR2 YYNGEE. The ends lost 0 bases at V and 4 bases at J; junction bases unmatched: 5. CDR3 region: CASSVAAGGRETQYF. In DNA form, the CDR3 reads TGTGCCAGCAGCGTAGCGGCGGGAGGCCGAGAGACCCAGTACTTC.

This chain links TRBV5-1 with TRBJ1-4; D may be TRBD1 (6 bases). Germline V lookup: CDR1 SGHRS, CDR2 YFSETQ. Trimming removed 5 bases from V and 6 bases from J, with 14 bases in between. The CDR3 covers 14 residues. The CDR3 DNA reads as TGCGCCAGCAGAAATATAGGGGGGGATGAAAAACTGTTTTTT. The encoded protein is CASRNIGGDEKLFF.

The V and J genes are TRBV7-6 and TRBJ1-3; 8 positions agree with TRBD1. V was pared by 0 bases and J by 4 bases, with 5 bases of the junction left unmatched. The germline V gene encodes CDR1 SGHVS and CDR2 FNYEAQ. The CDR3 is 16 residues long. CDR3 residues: CASSLAGTGLGNTIYF. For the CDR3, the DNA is TGTGCCAGCAGCTTAGCTGGGACAGGACTAGGAAACACCATATATTTT. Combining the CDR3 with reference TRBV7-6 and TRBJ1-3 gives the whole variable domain GAGVSQSPRYKVTKRGQDVALRCDPISGHVSLYWYRQALGQGPEFLTYFNYEAQQDKSGLPNDRFSAERPEGSISTLTIQRTEQRDSAMYRCASSLAGTGLGNTIYFGEGSWLTVV.